This T cell receptor (beta chain) was identified in a study of blood T cells in healthy people across ages. Study at large: Capture by template switching was about one barcoded beta molecule per two T cells. The study's findings and limits: Roughly linear age-related decline in beta diversity appeared, significant by age approximately 41.

The sample holds a few counts of this clonotype. What it recognizes is unknown. There are 15 residues in the CDR3. Through a sample-barcoded 5' primer and a J-beta primer mix, a second PCR was run for roughly 6 to 12 cycles. TCRdb itself ran the 5' RACE reads through MiXCR, one entry per CDR3 protein. The sample has over 1,500,000 distinct CDR3 sequences, approximately 50% seen once. This chain connects TRBV21-1 to TRBJ1-2; the D segment call TRBD1 is taken from the table without a DNA check. TRBV21-1 is recorded as a pseudogene. Sequenced input: blood. This receptor was identified in a middle-aged woman in good health. CDR3: CASSARDRGFYGYTF. DNA for the CDR3: TGTGCCAGCAGCGCCCGGGACAGGGGCTTCTATGGCTACACCTTC.